The rows below give T cell receptor beta chains drawn from one sample of a study of T cell repertoires in cytomegalovirus infection. These receptors have no known antigen. One entry per CDR3 protein results from TCRdb running MiXCR on the reads. The table lists some 220,000 distinct CDR3 sequences, roughly two fifths of them singletons. This specimen consisted of CD8+ T cells from cultured PBMCs, obtained from culture after CMV antigen stimulation. The origin of the receptors is a human donor in good health (CMV status not recorded). Some clones in this sample may be carry-over from other donors' samples. CDR3s include the opening cysteine and the closing phenylalanine or tryptophan. D genes are given only for firm matches. Size tells how often a clone was seen (once, few, many) or the class of an expanded clone, and some rows leave it out.

J gene,clone size,D gene,V gene,CDR3 protein,CDR3 DNA
TRBJ1-1,NA,NA,TRBV18,CASSPEGNNRNTEAFF,TGTGCCAGCTCACCCGAAGGTAACAACAGAAACACTGAAGCTTTCTTT
TRBJ2-2,few,NA,TRBV6-5,CASSDTGELFF,TGTGCCAGCTCAGACACCGGGGAGCTGTTTTTT
TRBJ2-3,NA,TRBD2,TRBV7-9,CASSELAGATDTQYF,TGTGCCAGCAGCGAACTAGCGGGGGCCACAGATACGCAGTATTTT
TRBJ1-3,NA,TRBD1,TRBV9,CASSIAGTGFNTIYF,TGTGCCAGCAGCATCGCCGGGACAGGGTTCAACACCATATATTTT
TRBJ2-5,NA,TRBD2,TRBV4-1,CASSQDLVAGQETQYF,TGCGCCAGCAGCCAAGATTTAGTAGCGGGCCAAGAGACCCAGTACTTC
TRBJ2-2,NA,TRBD1,TRBV5-1,CASSFSAGGTGELFF,TGCGCCAGCAGCTTTTCGGCAGGGGGCACCGGGGAGCTGTTTTTT
TRBJ2-1,NA,TRBD2,TRBV19,CASSPAPSGGPYNEQFF,TGTGCCAGTAGTCCCGCCCCTAGCGGGGGGCCGTACAATGAGCAGTTCTTC
TRBJ1-3,few,NA,TRBV11-3,CASSSPPGNTIYF,TGTGCCAGCAGCTCACCACCTGGAAACACCATATATTTT
TRBJ2-2,few,NA,TRBV2,CASSDWTGELFF,TGTGCCAGCAGTGACTGGACCGGGGAGCTGTTTTTT
TRBJ2-5,once,NA,TRBV7-6,CASRFYSGETQYF,TGTGCCAGCAGGTTCTATAGCGGAGAGACCCAGTACTTC
TRBJ1-1,NA,NA,TRBV30,CAWRAGGMNTEAFF,TGTGCCTGGAGGGCGGGGGGAATGAACACTGAAGCTTTCTTT
TRBJ2-1,few,NA,TRBV19,CASSIWGYNEQFF,TGTGCCAGTAGTATTTGGGGTTACAATGAGCAGTTCTTC
TRBJ2-3,NA,TRBD2,TRBV11-1,CASTPAPASGDSTDTQYF,TGTGCCAGCACCCCCGCCCCTGCTAGCGGGGATAGCACAGATACGCAGTATTTT
TRBJ2-1,NA,NA,TRBV6-6,CATSYSLRGNEQFF,TGTGCCACCAGTTACTCTCTTCGAGGGAATGAGCAGTTCTTC
TRBJ1-2,few,NA,TRBV7-8,CASSLLTGPGYTF,TGTGCCAGCAGCTTATTGACTGGCCCTGGCTACACCTTC
TRBJ2-5,few,TRBD1,TRBV7-9,CASSPPGQGLQEAQYF,TGTGCCAGCAGCCCTCCCGGACAGGGCCTTCAAGAAGCCCAGTACTTC
TRBJ2-5,NA,TRBD1,TRBV4-1,CASSQQPPGQGWDSQYF,TGCGCCAGCAGCCAGCAACCGCCCGGACAGGGATGGGACTCCCAGTACTTC
TRBJ2-3,NA,NA,TRBV7-8,CASSFDYTDTQYF,TGTGCCAGCAGCTTCGACTACACAGATACGCAGTATTTT
TRBJ2-2,few,NA,TRBV25-1,CASSRGSGELFF,TGTGCCAGCAGTCGGGGCTCCGGGGAGCTGTTTTTT
TRBJ1-1,NA,NA,TRBV19,CASLNPGDYSYTEAFF,TGTGCCAGCCTCAACCCCGGGGACTATTCGTACACTGAAGCTTTCTTT
TRBJ2-2,NA,NA,TRBV11-2,CASRIFSGELFF,TGTGCCAGCAGGATATTTAGCGGGGAGCTGTTTTTT
TRBJ2-5,NA,NA,TRBV12-3/TRBV12-4,CASRGDEGTQYF,TGTGCCAGCAGGGGGGACGAAGGGACCCAGTACTTC
TRBJ1-2,many,NA,TRBV9,CASSVWGDYGYTF,TGTGCCAGCAGCGTCTGGGGGGACTATGGCTACACCTTC
TRBJ2-4,few,TRBD1,TRBV6-1,CASNRWGQPHKNIQYF,TGTGCCAGCAACCGCTGGGGACAGCCCCACAAAAACATTCAGTACTTC
TRBJ2-7,NA,NA,TRBV6-1,CASKTESSYEQYF,TGTGCCAGCAAGACGGAGAGCTCCTACGAGCAGTACTTC
TRBJ2-2,NA,NA,TRBV6-1,CASSGMISGELFF,TGTGCCAGCAGTGGGATGATTTCCGGGGAGCTGTTTTTT
TRBJ2-1,few,TRBD2,TRBV24-1,CATSDPGLAGEDEQFF,TGTGCCACCAGTGATCCGGGACTAGCGGGAGAGGATGAGCAGTTCTTC
TRBJ2-1,NA,TRBD2,TRBV9,CASSVGISGNYNEQFF,TGTGCCAGCAGCGTAGGCATTAGCGGGAACTACAATGAGCAGTTCTTC
TRBJ1-5,few,TRBD1,TRBV28,CASSLGSGGDYQPQHF,TGTGCCAGCAGCCTAGGGTCAGGGGGAGATTATCAGCCCCAGCATTTT
TRBJ2-7,few,TRBD1,TRBV7-2,CASTWGTGIGEQYF,TGTGCCAGCACCTGGGGGACAGGGATTGGCGAGCAGTACTTC
TRBJ1-2,NA,NA,TRBV28,CASSLKGRGYTF,TGTGCCAGCAGTTTGAAGGGACGTGGCTACACCTTC
TRBJ1-2,NA,TRBD1,TRBV5-1,CASRLDRAGYTF,TGCGCCAGCAGGTTGGACAGGGCTGGCTACACCTTC
TRBJ1-3,few,NA,TRBV27,CASSLAGFSGNTIYF,TGTGCCAGCAGTTTAGCGGGGTTCTCTGGAAACACCATATATTTT
TRBJ2-7,few,NA,TRBV7-6,CASSLVGPDEQYF,TGTGCCAGCAGCTTAGTGGGCCCAGACGAGCAGTACTTC
TRBJ2-5,few,TRBD2,TRBV7-8,CASSSAGGGAETQYF,TGTGCCAGCAGCTCAGCGGGGGGGGGCGCAGAGACCCAGTACTTC
TRBJ2-2,once,NA,TRBV27,CASSLGTGYGELFF,TGTGCCAGCAGTTTAGGGACGGGTTACGGGGAGCTGTTTTTT
TRBJ2-1,NA,TRBD1,TRBV5-4,CASSPGQGFYNEQFF,TGTGCCAGCAGTCCGGGACAGGGATTCTACAATGAGCAGTTCTTC